These 22 T cell receptor beta chains were sequenced from one sample in a study of early T cells in non-severe SARS-CoV-2 infection. TCRdb reanalysed the 5' RACE reads using MiXCR and keeps one entry per CDR3 protein. Of under 65,000 distinct CDR3 sequences in the sample, about an eighth were seen once. The sequencing input was whole blood. The receptors originated from an adult who was a healthcare worker with PCR-confirmed SARS-CoV-2 infection or an uninfected control (not recorded which).

This clonotype was detected many times. The gene calls are TRBV15 and TRBJ1-2, with a weak D call TRBD1 (5 bases). The CDR3 runs to 13 residues. The germline V gene has CDR1 LNHNV and CDR2 YYDKDF (reference sequence). Trimming removed 6 bases at V and 8 bases at J, with 16 bases between. CDR3 sequence reads: CATRYGGGSGYTF. DNA of the CDR3: TGTGCCACCAGGTACGGGGGAGGATCGGGCTACACCTTC.

This clonotype has only a few counts. The chain combines TRBV15 with TRBJ2-2; D is uncertain. The CDR3 totals 14 residues. Between the trimmed V and J ends, which lost 5 bases and 2 bases, there was a span of 9 bases. Germline CDR1 reads LNHNV; CDR2 reads YYDKDF (reference sequence). CDR3 in DNA: TGTGCCACCAGCCAAGGAAGAAACACCGGGGAGCTGTTTTTT. It is translated as CATSQGRNTGELFF.

The sample holds a few counts of this clonotype. The genes are TRBV19 and TRBJ1-1, with a possible D match to TRBD1 (5 bases). The CDR3 is 17 residues long. Trimming pared 3 bases from V and 6 bases from J, leaving 23 bases between. Germline V lookup: CDR1 LNHDA, CDR2 SQIVND (reference sequence). DNA for the CDR3: TGTGCCAGTAGTATTTACCCCTCGACAGAATCAATCCCTGAAGCTTTCTTT. Encoded protein: CASSIYPSTESIPEAFF.

This chain uses TRBV27 with TRBJ1-2; D perhaps matches TRBD1 (6 bases). The V gene's germline CDR1 is MNHEY and CDR2 SMNVEV (reference sequence). CDR3 length: 14 amino acids. V lost 2 bases to trimming and J lost 4 bases, with 11 bases between them. CDR3 sequence: CASSLQGQSYGYTF. CDR3 in DNA: TGTGCCAGCAGTTTACAGGGGCAAAGCTATGGCTACACCTTC.

This clonotype was picked up many times. This chain uses TRBV6-5 with TRBJ1-2; maybe TRBD1 (6 bases). This CDR3 has 15 residues. CDR1 and CDR2 from the germline V gene are MNHEY and SVGAGI. V was clipped by 2 bases and J by 4 bases, with 14 bases between them. The DNA of the CDR3 is TGTGCCAGCAGTTACCTACTAGGGGGACTCTATGGCTACACCTTC. The encoded protein is CASSYLLGGLYGYTF.

This clonotype was found once. This chain connects TRBV29-1 to TRBJ2-3, with D uncertain. CDR1 and CDR2 from the germline V gene are SQVTM and ANQGSEA. Trimming shortened V by 2 bases and J by 6 bases, and 9 bases separated the two germline ends. This CDR3 contains 12 residues. The CDR3 region has the DNA TGCAGCGTTGAACAGGCTCGGGATACGCAGTATTTT. Amino acid sequence: CSVEQARDTQYF.

This chain uses TRBV7-3 with TRBJ2-1; possibly TRBD1 for D (6 bases). The germline CDR1 and CDR2 sequences are SGHTA and FQGTGA. This CDR3 contains 18 residues. The ends were cut back, 5 bases at V and 3 bases at J, with 23 bases in the middle. Here the CDR3 DNA reads TGTGCCAGCAGCGCCAAACAGTGGGGAAAAGGGGGCTACAATGAGCAGTTCTTC. It yields the protein CASSAKQWGKGGYNEQFF.

This clonotype was counted ten times or more. This rearrangement joins TRBV7-3 to TRBJ2-1, with TRBD2 as a possible D gene (5 bases). The ends were cut back, 2 bases at V and 9 bases at J, with 11 bases in the middle. Germline V CDR1 and CDR2: SGHTA, FQGTGA. The CDR3 sequence is 13 residues long. The CDR3 sequence: CASSLWRAGEQFF. The CDR3 DNA follows: TGTGCCAGCAGCTTATGGCGGGCGGGTGAGCAGTTCTTC.

This clonotype was found a few times. The chain links TRBV6-5 to TRBJ1-2, with D uncertain. Trimming shortened V by 6 bases and J by 7 bases, and 18 bases separated the two germline ends. The CDR3 length is 14 residues. Germline CDR1 reads MNHEY; CDR2 reads SVGAGI. For the CDR3, the DNA is TGTGCCAGCAGGGCACCCGGGGTGGGCAGTGGCTACACCTTC. It specifies CASRAPGVGSGYTF.

This clonotype showed up just a few times. This rearrangement joins TRBV19 to TRBJ2-1; 9 positions agree with TRBD2. This CDR3 region has 16 residues. Germline values: CDR1 LNHDA, CDR2 SQIVND (reference sequence). With V trimmed by 3 bases and J by 4 bases, 7 bases remained unmatched. CDR3: CASSIRLAGLYNEQFF. The CDR3 coding sequence is TGTGCCAGTAGTATCCGTCTAGCGGGGCTTTACAATGAGCAGTTCTTC.

The table lists this clonotype with many counts. J is TRBJ1-3 and V is TRBV6-6; D may be TRBD1 (5 bases). V lost 6 bases and J lost 0, with 15 bases in between. CDR1 and CDR2 from the germline V gene are MNHNY and SVGAGI (reference sequence). CDR3 size: 16 residues. CDR3 residues: CASSHGTPISGNTIYF. The CDR3 DNA is TGTGCCAGCAGCCACGGGACCCCGATCTCTGGAAACACCATATATTTT.

The chain combines TRBV4-1 with TRBJ2-7; 8 bases align to TRBD2. In germline, CDR1 is MGHRA, CDR2 YSYEKL. CDR3 size: 15 residues. The trim removed 3 bases at V and 5 bases at J, leaving 9 bases unmatched. The CDR3 spells CASSHHGTSLDEQYF. For the CDR3, the DNA is TGCGCCAGCAGCCACCACGGGACTAGTCTCGACGAGCAGTACTTC.

The chain recombines TRBV27 with TRBJ1-2; D is ambiguous. The CDR3 length is 13 residues. V dropped 2 bases and J dropped 4 bases, with 8 bases sitting between them. Germline V gives CDR1 MNHEY, CDR2 SMNVEV (reference sequence). CDR3 residues: CASSLGSTYGYTF. The DNA for the CDR3 is TGTGCCAGCAGTTTAGGAAGTACCTATGGCTACACCTTC.

The rearrangement links TRBV20-1 to TRBJ2-7; 9 nucleotides line up with TRBD1. Looked up from germline, CDR1 is DFQATT and CDR2 is SNEGSKA (reference sequence). V was pared by 5 bases and J by 0 bases, with 5 bases of the junction left unmatched. The CDR3 length is 14 residues. This CDR3 reads CSASLGQGSYEQYF. The CDR3 DNA sequence: TGCAGTGCTTCGTTGGGACAGGGCTCCTACGAGCAGTACTTC.

This clonotype was counted a few times. This chain joins TRBV7-2 and TRBJ2-3; TRBD2 matches 10 bases. The germline CDR1 and CDR2 sequences are SGHTA and FQGNSA. With 8 bases clipped from V and 4 bases from J, the junction kept 6 bases outside the gene matches. The CDR3 is 14 amino acids. CDR3 sequence (DNA): TGTGCCAGCCGCGCCGGGACTAGCGCAGATACGCAGTATTTT. This gives the protein CASRAGTSADTQYF. Supplemented by reference TRBV7-2 and TRBJ2-3, the full variable domain reads GAGVSQSPSNKVTEKGKDVELRCDPISGHTALYWYRQSLGQGLEFLIYFQGNSAPDKSGLPSDRFSAERTGGSVSTLTIQRTQQEDSAVYLCASRAGTSADTQYFGPGTRLTVL.

This sequence joins TRBV19 and TRBJ2-7; D remains ambiguous. The V end was cut by 5 bases, the J end by 2 bases, with 16 bases between. The CDR3 has 15 amino acids. Looked up from germline, CDR1 is LNHDA and CDR2 is SQIVND (reference sequence). This CDR3 is CASSLSGAGTYEQYF. CDR3 nucleotides: TGTGCCAGTAGTCTCTCGGGCGCCGGCACCTACGAGCAGTACTTC.

This clonotype was seen a handful of times. The chain has TRBV28 and TRBJ1-1; D gene unclear. CDR3 length: 12 residues. Trimming took 3 bases from V and 3 from J, leaving 5 bases between them. Germline V gene sequence: CDR1 MDHEN, CDR2 SYDVKM. The CDR3 loop is CASSFSDTEAFF. The CDR3 DNA reads TGTGCCAGCAGTTTTTCAGACACTGAAGCTTTCTTT.

This clonotype was detected ten times or more. The chain uses TRBV7-2 and TRBJ2-1, with D hard to call. The CDR3 is made up of 13 amino acids. V dropped 4 bases and J dropped 7 bases, with 11 bases sitting between them. Germline assignment: CDR1 SGHTA and CDR2 FQGNSA. The CDR3 DNA reads TGTGCCAGCAGCTCACGCACCGGGAATGAGCAGTTCTTC. This gives the protein CASSSRTGNEQFF.

This clonotype was counted only a few times. The rearrangement uses TRBV11-2 and TRBJ1-1; D uncertain. V was pared by 1 base and J by 1 base, with 7 bases between. CDR3 size: 14 residues. Germline V gene lookup returns CDR1 SGHAT and CDR2 FQNNGV. This chain's CDR3 is CASSLGNRNTEAFF. The DNA of the CDR3 is TGTGCCAGCAGCTTAGGCAACAGGAACACTGAAGCTTTCTTT.

The rearrangement joins TRBV9 to TRBJ2-2; no definite D call. From germline, CDR1 is SGDLS and CDR2 YYNGEE. The CDR3 consists of 13 residues. V shed 4 bases and J shed 6 bases, with 10 bases lying between them. Here the CDR3 reads CASSPRWAGELFF. The CDR3 nucleotides are TGTGCCAGCAGCCCCCGGTGGGCCGGGGAGCTGTTTTTT.

About this clonotype itself: This could be a read error, since a much larger clone is one nucleotide away. V usage is TRBV9 and J usage is TRBJ1-1; TRBD1 matches at 8 bases. The CDR3 covers 16 residues. CDR1 is SGDLS, CDR2 YYNGEE, per germline. CDR3 sequence (DNA): TGTGCCGGCAGCCCTGGACCGGGACAGGTAAACACTGAAGCTTTCTTT. Protein sequence: CAGSPGPGQVNTEAFF.

The sample holds a few counts of this clonotype. V usage is TRBV7-2 and J usage is TRBJ2-5; no clear D. This CDR3 has 12 amino acids. Germline V gene lookup returns CDR1 SGHTA and CDR2 FQGNSA. V lost 4 bases and J 5 bases, leaving 8 bases between the germline ends. CDR3 region: CASSSVWETQYF. CDR3 DNA: TGTGCCAGCAGCTCTGTCTGGGAGACCCAGTACTTC.